This T cell receptor beta chain was observed in a study of blood T cell repertoires in COVID-19. Study-wide background: Researchers got acute and convalescent COVID-19 samples from the United States, Italy and Spain. The analysed material was cDNA or gDNA that came from T cells, B-cell-depleted T cells, or PBMCs.

The Seattle patients, enrolled during active infection, were followed longitudinally. As processed by the authors: From reference gene primer amplification, estimates of nucleated cell counts were derived. Measured with immunoSEQ multiplex PCR; TCRdb has only the in-frame clones, and not every one. V, J and clone size derive from that table, while D and trimming were established from the DNA sequence. The sample has about 240,000 clones, about four fifths seen once. Trimming shortened V by 8 bases and J by 6 bases, and 14 bases separated the two germline ends. In germline, CDR1 is MNHEY, CDR2 SVGAGI. The CDR3 consists of 12 residues.

Sequencing input: peripheral blood. The TCR comes from a woman of 80 years or more with COVID-19, enrolled during active disease. The genes are TRBV6-5 and TRBJ2-7; TRBD2 is a possible D gene (7 bases). The CDR3: CASGRGGVEQYF. The CDR3 DNA follows: TGTGCCAGCGGGAGGGGGGGGGTCGAGCAGTACTTC.